This TCR beta chain was found in a study of blood T cell repertoires in COVID-19. Study overall: Sites across the United States, Italy and Spain contributed samples from acute and convalescent COVID-19. PBMCs, B-cell-depleted T cells, or T cells were the source of the cDNA or gDNA that made up the material.

In the original processing: By means of reference gene primer amplification, nucleated cell counts were estimated. Method: immunoSEQ multiplex PCR; TCRdb's copy keeps in-frame clones and lacks some. That table gives V, J and clone size, and the DNA gave D and trimming. The sample shows under 200,000 clones, roughly 80% of them seen only once. The V segment lost 0 bases and the J segment 4 bases; nucleotides outside the gene matches: 3. This CDR3 has 15 amino acids. Germline V gives CDR1 SGDLS, CDR2 YYNGEE. The J gene is TRBJ2-1, the V gene TRBV9, with 8 bases fitting TRBD2. The sequence was obtained from a woman in her 30s with acute or convalescent COVID-19. The sequenced sample was peripheral blood. This CDR3 reads CASSVAPGGYNEQFF. DNA for the CDR3: TGTGCCAGCAGCGTAGCCCCGGGAGGGTACAATGAGCAGTTCTTC. Together with reference TRBV9 and TRBJ2-1, the CDR3 gives the full variable domain: DSGVTQTPKHLITATGQRVTLRCSPRSGDLSVYWYQQSLDQGLQFLIQYYNGEERAKGNILERFSAQQFPDLHSELNLSSLELGDSALYFCASSVAPGGYNEQFFGPGTRLTVL.